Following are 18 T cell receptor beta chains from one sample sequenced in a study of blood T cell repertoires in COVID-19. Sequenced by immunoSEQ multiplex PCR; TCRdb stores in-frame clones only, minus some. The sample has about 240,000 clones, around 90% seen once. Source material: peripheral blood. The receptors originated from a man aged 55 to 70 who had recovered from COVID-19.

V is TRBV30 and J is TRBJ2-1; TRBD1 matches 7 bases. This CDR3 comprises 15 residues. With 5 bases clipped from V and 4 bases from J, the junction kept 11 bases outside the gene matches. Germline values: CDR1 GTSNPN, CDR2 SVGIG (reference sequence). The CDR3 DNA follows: TGTGCCTGGGCCGAATACAGGGGTGAATACAATGAGCAGTTCTTC. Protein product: CAWAEYRGEYNEQFF. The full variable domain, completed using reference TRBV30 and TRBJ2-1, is SQTIHQWPATLVQPVGSPLSLECTVEGTSNPNLYWYRQAAGRGLQLLFYSVGIGQISSEVPQNLSASRPQDRQFILSSKKLLLSDSGFYLCAWAEYRGEYNEQFFGPGTRLTVL.

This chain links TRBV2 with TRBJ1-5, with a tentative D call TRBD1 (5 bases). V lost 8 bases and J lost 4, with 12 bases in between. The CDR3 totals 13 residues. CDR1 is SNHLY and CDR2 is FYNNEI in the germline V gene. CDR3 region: CASDAGVNQPQHF. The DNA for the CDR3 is TGTGCCAGCGATGCGGGGGTAAATCAGCCCCAGCATTTT.

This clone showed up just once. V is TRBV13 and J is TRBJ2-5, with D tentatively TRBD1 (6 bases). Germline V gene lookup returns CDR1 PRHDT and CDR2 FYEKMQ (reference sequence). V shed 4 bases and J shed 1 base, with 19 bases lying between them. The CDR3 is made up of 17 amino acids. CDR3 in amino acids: CASSYSSGVSAQETQYF. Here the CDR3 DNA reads TGTGCCAGCAGCTATAGCTCAGGGGTGTCGGCCCAAGAGACCCAGTACTTC. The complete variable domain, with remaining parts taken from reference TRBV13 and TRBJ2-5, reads AAGVIQSPRHLIKEKRETATLKCYPIPRHDTVYWYQQGPGQDPQFLISFYEKMQSDKGSIPDRFSAQQFSDYHSELNMSSLELGDSALYFCASSYSSGVSAQETQYFGPGTRLLVL.

The CDR3 loop is CASSLGQRTSSYNEQFF. CDR3 in DNA: TGTGCCAGCAGCTTGGGACAGAGAACAAGCTCCTACAATGAGCAGTTCTTC. The V call is TRBV5-5, the J call TRBJ2-1; the D gene is possibly TRBD1 (5 bases). This CDR3 spans 17 amino acids. V was pared by 0 bases and J by 0 bases, with 13 bases between. CDR1 is SGHKS, CDR2 YYEKEE, per germline (reference sequence).

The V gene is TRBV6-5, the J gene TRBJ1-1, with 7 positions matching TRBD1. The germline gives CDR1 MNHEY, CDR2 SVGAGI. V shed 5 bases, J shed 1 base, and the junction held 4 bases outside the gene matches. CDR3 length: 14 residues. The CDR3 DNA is TGTGCCAGCAGTCGTGGGACAGAGAACACTGAAGCTTTCTTT. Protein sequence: CASSRGTENTEAFF.

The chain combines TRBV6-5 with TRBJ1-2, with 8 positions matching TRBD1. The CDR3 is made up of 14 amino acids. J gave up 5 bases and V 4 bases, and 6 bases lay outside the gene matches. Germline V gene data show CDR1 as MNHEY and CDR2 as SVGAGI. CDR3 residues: CASSSGGFGYGYTF. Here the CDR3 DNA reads TGTGCCAGCAGTTCAGGGGGCTTTGGGTATGGCTACACCTTC.

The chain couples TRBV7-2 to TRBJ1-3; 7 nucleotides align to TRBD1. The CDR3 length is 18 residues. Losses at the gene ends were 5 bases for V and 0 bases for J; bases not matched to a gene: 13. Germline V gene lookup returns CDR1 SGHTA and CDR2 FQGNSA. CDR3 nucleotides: TGTGCCAGCAGCCGGTCGGGGACAGCTATTCACTCTGGAAACACCATATATTTT. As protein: CASSRSGTAIHSGNTIYF.

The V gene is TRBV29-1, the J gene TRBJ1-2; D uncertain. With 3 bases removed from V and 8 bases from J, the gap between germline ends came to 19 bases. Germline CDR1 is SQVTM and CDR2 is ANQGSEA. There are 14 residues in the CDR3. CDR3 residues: CSVDIRLGSGGYTF. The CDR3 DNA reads TGCAGCGTTGATATCCGGTTAGGGAGTGGCGGCTACACCTTC. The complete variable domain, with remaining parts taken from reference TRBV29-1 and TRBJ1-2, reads SAVISQKPSRDICQRGTSLTIQCQVDSQVTMMFWYRQQPGQSLTLIATANQGSEATYESGFVIDKFPISRPNLTFSTLTVSNMSPEDSSIYLCSVDIRLGSGGYTFGSGTRLTVV.

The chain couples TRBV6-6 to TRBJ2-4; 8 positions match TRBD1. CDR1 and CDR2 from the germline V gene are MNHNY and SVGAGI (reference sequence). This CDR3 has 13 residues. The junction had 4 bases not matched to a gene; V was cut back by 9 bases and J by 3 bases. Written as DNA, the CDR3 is TGTGCCAGTTCAGACAGGGGCAAAAACATTCAGTACTTC. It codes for CASSDRGKNIQYF.

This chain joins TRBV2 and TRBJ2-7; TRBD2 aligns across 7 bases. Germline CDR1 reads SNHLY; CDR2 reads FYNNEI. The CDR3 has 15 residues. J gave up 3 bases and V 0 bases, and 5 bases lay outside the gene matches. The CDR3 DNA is TGTGCCAGCAGTGAAGCCGGGGCTAGCGGCTACGAGCAGTACGTC. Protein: CASSEAGASGYEQYV.

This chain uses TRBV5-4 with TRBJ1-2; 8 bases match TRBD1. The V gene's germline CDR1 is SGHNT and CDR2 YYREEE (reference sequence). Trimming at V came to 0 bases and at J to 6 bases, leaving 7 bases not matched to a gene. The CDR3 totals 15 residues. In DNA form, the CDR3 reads TGTGCCAGCAGCTTGGCCGACAGGGGTATACATGGCTACACCTTC. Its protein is CASSLADRGIHGYTF.

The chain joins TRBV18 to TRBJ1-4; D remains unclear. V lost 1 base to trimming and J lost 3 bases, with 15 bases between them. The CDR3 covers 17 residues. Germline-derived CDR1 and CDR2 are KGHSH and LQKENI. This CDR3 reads CASSPRLVVSANEKLFF. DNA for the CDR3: TGTGCCAGCTCACCACGTTTGGTGGTCTCGGCTAATGAAAAACTGTTTTTT.

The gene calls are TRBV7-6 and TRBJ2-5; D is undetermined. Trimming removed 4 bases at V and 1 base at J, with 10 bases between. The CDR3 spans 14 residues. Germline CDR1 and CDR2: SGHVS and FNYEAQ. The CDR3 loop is CASSSSSGQETQYF. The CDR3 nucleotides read TGTGCCAGCAGCTCGAGTTCGGGCCAAGAGACCCAGTACTTC. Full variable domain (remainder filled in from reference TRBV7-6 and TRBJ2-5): GAGVSQSPRYKVTKRGQDVALRCDPISGHVSLYWYRQALGQGPEFLTYFNYEAQQDKSGLPNDRFSAERPEGSISTLTIQRTEQRDSAMYRCASSSSSGQETQYFGPGTRLLVL.

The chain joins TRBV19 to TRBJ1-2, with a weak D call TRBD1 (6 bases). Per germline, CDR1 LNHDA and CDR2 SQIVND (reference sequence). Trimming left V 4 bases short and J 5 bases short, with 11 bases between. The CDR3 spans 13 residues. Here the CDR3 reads CASSRVGAYGYTF. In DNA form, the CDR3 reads TGTGCCAGTAGTAGGGTGGGGGCGTATGGCTACACCTTC.

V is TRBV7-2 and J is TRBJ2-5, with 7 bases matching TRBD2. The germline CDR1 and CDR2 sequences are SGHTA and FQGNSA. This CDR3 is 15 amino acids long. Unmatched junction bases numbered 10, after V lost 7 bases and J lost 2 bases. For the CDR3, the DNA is TGTGCCAGCACCCAGGGAGGGGAGATACAAGAGACCCAGTACTTC. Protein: CASTQGGEIQETQYF.

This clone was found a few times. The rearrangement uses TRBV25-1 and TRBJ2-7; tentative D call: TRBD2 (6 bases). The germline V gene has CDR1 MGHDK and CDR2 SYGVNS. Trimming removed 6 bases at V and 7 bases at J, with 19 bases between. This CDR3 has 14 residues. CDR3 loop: CASRAWGEVWEQYF. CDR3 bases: TGTGCCAGCAGGGCCTGGGGGGAAGTGTGGGAGCAGTACTTC.

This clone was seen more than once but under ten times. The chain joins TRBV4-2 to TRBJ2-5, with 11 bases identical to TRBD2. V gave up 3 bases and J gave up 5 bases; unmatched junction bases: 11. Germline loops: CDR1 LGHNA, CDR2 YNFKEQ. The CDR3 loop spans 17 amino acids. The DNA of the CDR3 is TGTGCCAGCAGCCAGGGCCAGACTAGCGGGGCGGGGGAGACCCAGTACTTC. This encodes CASSQGQTSGAGETQYF.

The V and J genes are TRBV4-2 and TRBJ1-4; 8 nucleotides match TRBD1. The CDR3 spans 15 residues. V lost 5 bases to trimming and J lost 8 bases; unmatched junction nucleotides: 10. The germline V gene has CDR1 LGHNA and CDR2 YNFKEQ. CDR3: CASSWKQGVEEKLFF. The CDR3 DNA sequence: TGTGCCAGCAGCTGGAAACAGGGGGTGGAGGAAAAACTGTTTTTT.